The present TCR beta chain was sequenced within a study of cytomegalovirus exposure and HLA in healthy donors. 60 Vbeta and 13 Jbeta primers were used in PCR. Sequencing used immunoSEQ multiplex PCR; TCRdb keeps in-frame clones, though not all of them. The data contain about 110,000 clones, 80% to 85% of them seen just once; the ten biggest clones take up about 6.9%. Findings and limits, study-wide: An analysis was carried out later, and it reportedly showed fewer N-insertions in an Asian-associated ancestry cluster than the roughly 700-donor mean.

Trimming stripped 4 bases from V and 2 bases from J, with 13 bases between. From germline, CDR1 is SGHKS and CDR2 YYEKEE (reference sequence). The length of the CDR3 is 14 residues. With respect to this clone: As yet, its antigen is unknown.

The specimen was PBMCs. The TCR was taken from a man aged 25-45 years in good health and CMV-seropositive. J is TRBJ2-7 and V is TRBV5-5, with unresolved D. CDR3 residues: CASSANGGTYEQYF. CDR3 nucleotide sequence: TGTGCCAGCAGCGCGAACGGCGGTACCTACGAGCAGTACTTC.